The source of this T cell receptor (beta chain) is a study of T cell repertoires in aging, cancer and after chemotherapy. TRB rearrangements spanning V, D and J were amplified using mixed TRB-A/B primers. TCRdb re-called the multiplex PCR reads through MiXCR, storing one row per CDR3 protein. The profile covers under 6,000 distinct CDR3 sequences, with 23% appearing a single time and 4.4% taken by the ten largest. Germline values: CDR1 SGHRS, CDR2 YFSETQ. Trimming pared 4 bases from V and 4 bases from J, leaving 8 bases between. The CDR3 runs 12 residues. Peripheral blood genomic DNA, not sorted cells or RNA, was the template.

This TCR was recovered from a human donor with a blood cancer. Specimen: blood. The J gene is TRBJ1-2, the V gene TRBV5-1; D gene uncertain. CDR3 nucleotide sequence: TGCGCCAGCAGCCCGGAGGCCTATGGCTACACCTTC. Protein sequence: CASSPEAYGYTF.